Presented here are 21 T cell receptor beta chains from one specimen sequenced in a study of blood T cell repertoires in COVID-19. Sequencing used immunoSEQ multiplex PCR; TCRdb keeps in-frame clones, though not all of them. This sample yields some 110,000 clones, of which around nine tenths are seen a single time; under 5% belongs to the top ten. Specimen: peripheral blood. These receptors originate from a man between 35 and 55 years old with acute or convalescent COVID-19.

As to this clone: The junction and the germline gene differ at one end; a read error may be behind it. V is TRBV6-2 or TRBV6-3 and J is TRBJ1-2, with 7 bases fitting TRBD1. This CDR3 is built from 15 residues. In germline, CDR1 is MNHEY, CDR2 SVGEGT. As DNA, the CDR3 is TGTGCCAGCAGTTCCTGGGACAGTTATAACTTTGGCTACACCTTC. It translates to CASSSWDSYNFGYTF.

The chain couples TRBV5-6 to TRBJ1-5; maybe TRBD1 (6 bases). The CDR3 consists of 14 residues. The germline V gene encodes CDR1 SGHDT and CDR2 YYEEEE. The V gene lost 4 bases and the J gene lost 11 bases, with 19 bases spanning the gap. The CDR3 coding sequence is TGTGCCAGCAGCCCCGGGACACTACCAATGGCCCAGCATTTT. Translating gives CASSPGTLPMAQHF.

The chain couples TRBV4-1 to TRBJ1-6; no definite D call. The CDR3 length is 13 residues. Trimming shortened V by 1 base and J by 10 bases, and 8 bases separated the two germline ends. CDR1 is MGHRA and CDR2 is YSYEKL in the germline V gene. This CDR3 reads CASSQVRGSPLHF. The DNA for the CDR3 is TGCGCCAGCAGCCAAGTACGCGGGTCACCCCTCCACTTT.

V gene TRBV7-8 combines with J gene TRBJ2-2; 9 nucleotides agree with TRBD2. Losses at the gene ends were 1 base for V and 2 bases for J; bases not matched to a gene: 2. CDR1 SGHVS and CDR2 FQNEAQ come from the germline V gene. The CDR3 extends over 16 amino acids. This CDR3 is CASSLVAGANTGELFF. The CDR3 bases are TGTGCCAGCAGCTTAGTAGCGGGGGCTAACACCGGGGAGCTGTTTTTT.

This clone was seen a few times. The DNA for the CDR3 is TGTGCCAGCAGCTTTCCCAGGGTAAACTACACCAGATACAATGAGCAGTTCTTC. Translating it yields CASSFPRVNYTRYNEQFF. The V and J genes are TRBV5-5 and TRBJ2-1; the D gene is possibly TRBD1 (5 bases). Looked up from germline, CDR1 is SGHKS and CDR2 is YYEKEE (reference sequence). The germline V and J ends were trimmed by 2 bases and 4 bases, with 22 bases remaining between them. The CDR3 is 18 residues long.

This clone has more than one count but fewer than ten. The chain is built from TRBV5-5 and TRBJ2-1, with 12 bases lining up with TRBD2. This CDR3 is built from 16 residues. Looked up from germline, CDR1 is SGHKS and CDR2 is YYEKEE (reference sequence). J was trimmed by 8 bases and V by 0 bases; bases with no gene match: 6. CDR3 bases: TGTGCCAGCAGCTTGGCCTCGACTAGCGGGAGCTATGAGCAGTTCTTC. Its protein is CASSLASTSGSYEQFF. Based on the CDR3 plus reference TRBV5-5 and TRBJ2-1, the full variable domain is DAGVTQSPTHLIKTRGQQVTLRCSPISGHKSVSWYQQVLGQGPQFIFQYYEKEERGRGNFPDRFSARQFPNYSSELNVNALLLGDSALYLCASSLASTSGSYEQFFGPGTRLTVL.

The chain links TRBV3-1 (or the pseudogene TRBV3-2) to TRBJ1-2; D not certain. This CDR3 is 14 amino acids long. The V and J ends lost 0 bases and 4 bases respectively, with 9 bases between them. From germline, CDR1 is LGHDT and CDR2 YNNKEL (reference sequence). The CDR3 spells CASSQDAKLYGYTF. In DNA, the CDR3 is TGTGCCAGCAGCCAAGATGCGAAGCTCTATGGCTACACCTTC.

This chain connects TRBV5-8 to TRBJ1-5; D is unclear. V lost 9 bases to trimming and J lost 4 bases, with 11 bases between them. The CDR3 runs to 12 residues. Germline CDR1 reads SGHTS; CDR2 reads YDEGEE. The CDR3 sequence is CATRLPNQPQHF. The CDR3 DNA reads as TGTGCCACCCGTCTTCCGAATCAGCCCCAGCATTTT.

The rearrangement uses TRBV19 and TRBJ1-3; D is possibly TRBD1 (6 bases). Looked up from germline, CDR1 is LNHDA and CDR2 is SQIVND (reference sequence). Trimming cost V 2 bases and J 4 bases, with 9 bases left between them. The CDR3 extends over 14 amino acids. CDR3 nucleotide sequence: TGTGCCAGTAGTATATTCGGGACAGGAAACACCATATATTTT. This translates into CASSIFGTGNTIYF.

This clone has only a few counts. The rearrangement links TRBV27 to TRBJ1-2; 7 nucleotides align to TRBD1. From germline, CDR1 is MNHEY and CDR2 SMNVEV (reference sequence). The CDR3 totals 13 residues. V shed 6 bases, J shed 1 base, and the junction held 2 bases outside the gene matches. This chain's CDR3 is CASRGGYNYGYTF. CDR3 in DNA: TGTGCCAGCAGAGGGGGCTATAACTATGGCTACACCTTC.

About this clone itself: The junction shows a germline mismatch at one end, possibly a read error. V usage is TRBV4-1 and J usage is TRBJ1-6; D is uncertain. The length of the CDR3 is 13 residues. CDR1 and CDR2 (germline): MGHRA, YSYEKL. CDR3 protein: CASSKDGNSPLHF. CDR3 nucleotides: TGCGCCAGCAGCAAAGACGGTAATTCACCCCTCCACTTT.

The chain has TRBV18 and TRBJ1-3; D gene uncertain. V was pared by 6 bases and J by 0 bases, with 12 bases between. Germline V gives CDR1 KGHSH, CDR2 LQKENI. CDR3 length equals 15 residues. CDR3 sequence reads: CASSPMGSSGNTIYF. CDR3 coding DNA: TGTGCCAGCTCCCCGATGGGGAGCTCTGGAAACACCATATATTTT.

This chain links TRBV5-4 with TRBJ1-2, with D perhaps matching TRBD1 (5 bases). CDR1 is SGHNT, CDR2 YYREEE, per germline (reference sequence). This CDR3 is built from 12 residues. The V end lost 2 bases, the J end lost 5 bases, and 7 bases lay between the germline ends. CDR3 bases: TGTGCCAGCAGCTTCAGGGATTATGGCTACACCTTC. Protein product: CASSFRDYGYTF.

V and J are TRBV19 and TRBJ1-4; the D is unclear. The CDR3 has 14 residues. CDR1 and CDR2 (germline): LNHDA, SQIVND (reference sequence). Deletions cut 4 bases from V and 5 bases from J, with 11 bases between. The CDR3 here is CASSTNGLNEKLFF. The CDR3 DNA reads as TGTGCCAGTAGTACCAACGGACTAAATGAAAAACTGTTTTTT.

The rearrangement links TRBV7-9 to TRBJ1-2; 9 bases map to TRBD1. The CDR3 runs to 16 residues. The V gene end was trimmed by 5 bases and the J gene end by 4 bases; junction bases not matched to a gene: 11. In germline, CDR1 is SEHNR, CDR2 FQNEAQ (reference sequence). DNA for the CDR3: TGTGCCAGCAGCCCCAGAGTCCCACAGGGGGCCTATGGCTACACCTTC. Protein: CASSPRVPQGAYGYTF.

This clone was counted a single time. V and J are TRBV15 and TRBJ1-4, with a tentative D call TRBD1 (6 bases). Germline lookup yields CDR1 LNHNV and CDR2 YYDKDF (reference sequence). The CDR3 extends over 17 amino acids. The V gene lost 2 bases and the J gene lost 5 bases, with 18 bases spanning the gap. The CDR3 loop reads CATSRIEGQTLNEKLFF. CDR3 in DNA: TGTGCCACCAGCAGAATAGAAGGACAGACCTTAAATGAAAAACTGTTTTTT.

V gene TRBV7-8 combines with J gene TRBJ1-2; D is undetermined. Per the germline V gene, CDR1 is SGHVS and CDR2 is FQNEAQ. V gave up 3 bases and J gave up 2 bases, with 7 bases separating them. There are 13 residues in the CDR3. The CDR3: CASSFGVNYGYTF. Written as DNA, the CDR3 is TGTGCCAGCAGCTTCGGAGTCAACTATGGCTACACCTTC.

This sequence joins TRBV6-1 and TRBJ1-5; D gene unclear. This CDR3 spans 14 amino acids. The germline V gene encodes CDR1 MNHNS and CDR2 SASEGT. V lost 2 bases and J lost 4, with 9 bases in between. The DNA for the CDR3 is TGTGCCAGCAGTGAAATGTCCGGGAATCAGCCCCAGCATTTT. This translates into CASSEMSGNQPQHF.

The V and J genes are TRBV19 and TRBJ1-5, with 9 positions matching TRBD1. CDR1 and CDR2 from the germline V gene are LNHDA and SQIVND (reference sequence). The CDR3 covers 15 residues. J was trimmed by 1 base and V by 8 bases; bases with no gene match: 6. DNA of the CDR3: TGTGCCAGTCGGACAGGGGATAGAAGCAATCAGCCCCAGCATTTT. Residues: CASRTGDRSNQPQHF.

The chain recombines TRBV10-2 with TRBJ1-4, with TRBD1 matching 8 bases. V was pared by 6 bases and J by 8 bases, with 8 bases of the junction left unmatched. The CDR3 is made up of 14 amino acids. Germline-derived CDR1 and CDR2 are WSHSY and SAAADI. The CDR3 region has the DNA TGCGCCAGCAGAGGGACCAGGGGGCAGGAAAAACTGTTTTTT. Its protein is CASRGTRGQEKLFF.

The gene calls are TRBV27 and TRBJ1-2; no definite D call. V shed 6 bases and J shed 4 bases, with 15 bases lying between them. The CDR3 spans 14 residues. Germline V gives CDR1 MNHEY, CDR2 SMNVEV (reference sequence). The CDR3 here is CASRRAAEFYGYTF. In nucleotides, the CDR3 is TGTGCCAGCAGGAGGGCAGCGGAATTCTATGGCTACACCTTC.